The rows below give T cell receptor beta chains drawn from one sample of a study of identifying expanded T cells in peripheral blood. TCRdb's table, derived via immunoSEQ multiplex PCR, lists solely in-frame clones and lacks some. The repertoire holds more than 90,000 clones, with roughly 85% as singletons. Sequencing was done on a sample of blood. These receptors were taken from a person between 18 and 69 years old in good health. Both conserved end residues are part of each CDR3. The D gene is left open where the match is weak. Some rows have no size entry. The others give once, few or many, or a class for an expanded clone.

CDR3 DNA: TGTGCCAGCGGAGCTTCAGCTCGGGGAAACACCATATATTTT; CDR3 protein: CASGASARGNTIYF; V gene: TRBV7-2; clone size: .; D gene: .; J gene: TRBJ1-3
CDR3 DNA: TGTGCCAGCACTTTCGCGGGATCGCCCTACAATGAGCAGTTCTTC; CDR3 protein: CASTFAGSPYNEQFF; V gene: TRBV28; clone size: .; D gene: .; J gene: TRBJ2-1
CDR3 DNA: TGTGCCAGCTCACGAGAGCTCCCCTCCACAGATACGCAGTATTTT; CDR3 protein: CASSRELPSTDTQYF; V gene: TRBV18; clone size: .; D gene: .; J gene: TRBJ2-3
CDR3 DNA: TGTGCCAGCTCGCCGATGGGACGCGAGCAGTACTTC; CDR3 protein: CASSPMGREQYF; V gene: TRBV18; clone size: .; D gene: .; J gene: TRBJ2-7
CDR3 DNA: TGTGCCAGCAGCCCCGGGGGTGCAACTAATGAAAAACTGTTTTTT; CDR3 protein: CASSPGGATNEKLFF; V gene: TRBV7-7; clone size: .; D gene: .; J gene: TRBJ1-4
CDR3 DNA: TGCGCCAGCAGCCGAGTTAGCACAGATACGCAGTATTTT; CDR3 protein: CASSRVSTDTQYF; V gene: TRBV10-1; clone size: .; D gene: .; J gene: TRBJ2-3
CDR3 DNA: TGTGCCAGCACCGGACTAGCGGGGAGGGCCGGGGAACTGTTTTTT; CDR3 protein: CASTGLAGRAGELFF; V gene: TRBV6-1; clone size: .; D gene: TRBD2; J gene: TRBJ2-2
CDR3 DNA: TGTGCCAGTAGTATATTCCTTCGCCGGGCTGGGCGAAACTATGGCTACACCTTC; CDR3 protein: CASSIFLRRAGRNYGYTF; V gene: TRBV19; clone size: once; D gene: .; J gene: TRBJ1-2
CDR3 DNA: TGTGCCAGCAGCTTGGACACTTGGACAGATACGCAGTATTTT; CDR3 protein: CASSLDTWTDTQYF; V gene: TRBV7-9; clone size: .; D gene: .; J gene: TRBJ2-3
CDR3 DNA: TGTGCCAGCGCCCAGGGGGGAAACACCATATATTTT; CDR3 protein: CASAQGGNTIYF; V gene: TRBV5-6; clone size: .; D gene: .; J gene: TRBJ1-3
CDR3 DNA: TGCGCCAGCAGTGACTTCCAGACGGGGGCCAAAAACATTCAGTACTTC; CDR3 protein: CASSDFQTGAKNIQYF; V gene: TRBV4-1; clone size: .; D gene: .; J gene: TRBJ2-4